This T cell receptor beta chain appears in the sequencing data of a study of blood T cell repertoires in COVID-19. Study information: Sites across the United States, Italy and Spain contributed samples from acute and convalescent COVID-19. PBMCs, B-cell-depleted T cells, or T cells were the source of the cDNA or gDNA that made up the material.

Source study methods: Cell counts per sample came from amplifying reference gene primers. The table came from immunoSEQ multiplex PCR; TCRdb's copy has only in-frame clones and leaves some out. Clonal size and the V and J genes are those of that table, whereas D and trimming came from the DNA. The data contain roughly 260,000 clones, around 82% of them singletons. This CDR3 region has 16 residues. Germline-derived CDR1 and CDR2 are SGDLS and YYNGEE. V lost 0 bases to trimming and J lost 5 bases; unmatched junction nucleotides: 9. The sequence came from a woman older than 75 with active or convalescent COVID-19. The chain couples TRBV9 to TRBJ2-3; TRBD2 aligns across 7 bases. Sequencing used peripheral blood. The CDR3 sequence is CASSVGASGKGDTQYF. The CDR3 DNA reads TGTGCCAGCAGCGTAGGAGCTAGCGGCAAAGGAGATACGCAGTATTTT.